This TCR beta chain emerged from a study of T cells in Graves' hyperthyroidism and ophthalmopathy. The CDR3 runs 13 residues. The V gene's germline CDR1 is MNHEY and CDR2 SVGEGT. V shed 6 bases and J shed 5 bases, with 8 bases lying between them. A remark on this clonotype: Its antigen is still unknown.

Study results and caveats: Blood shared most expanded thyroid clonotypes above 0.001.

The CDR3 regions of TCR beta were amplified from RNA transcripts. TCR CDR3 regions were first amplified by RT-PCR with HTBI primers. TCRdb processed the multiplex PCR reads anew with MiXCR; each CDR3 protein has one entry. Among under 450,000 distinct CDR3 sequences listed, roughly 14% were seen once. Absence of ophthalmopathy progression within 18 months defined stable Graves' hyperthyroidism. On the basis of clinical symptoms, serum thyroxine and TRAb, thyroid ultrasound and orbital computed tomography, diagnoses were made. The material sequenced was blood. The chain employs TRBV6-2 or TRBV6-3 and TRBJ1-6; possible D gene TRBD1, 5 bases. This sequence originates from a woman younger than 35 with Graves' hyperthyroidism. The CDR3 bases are TGTGCCAGCAGCGGGACGGATAATTCACCCCTCCACTTT. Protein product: CASSGTDNSPLHF.